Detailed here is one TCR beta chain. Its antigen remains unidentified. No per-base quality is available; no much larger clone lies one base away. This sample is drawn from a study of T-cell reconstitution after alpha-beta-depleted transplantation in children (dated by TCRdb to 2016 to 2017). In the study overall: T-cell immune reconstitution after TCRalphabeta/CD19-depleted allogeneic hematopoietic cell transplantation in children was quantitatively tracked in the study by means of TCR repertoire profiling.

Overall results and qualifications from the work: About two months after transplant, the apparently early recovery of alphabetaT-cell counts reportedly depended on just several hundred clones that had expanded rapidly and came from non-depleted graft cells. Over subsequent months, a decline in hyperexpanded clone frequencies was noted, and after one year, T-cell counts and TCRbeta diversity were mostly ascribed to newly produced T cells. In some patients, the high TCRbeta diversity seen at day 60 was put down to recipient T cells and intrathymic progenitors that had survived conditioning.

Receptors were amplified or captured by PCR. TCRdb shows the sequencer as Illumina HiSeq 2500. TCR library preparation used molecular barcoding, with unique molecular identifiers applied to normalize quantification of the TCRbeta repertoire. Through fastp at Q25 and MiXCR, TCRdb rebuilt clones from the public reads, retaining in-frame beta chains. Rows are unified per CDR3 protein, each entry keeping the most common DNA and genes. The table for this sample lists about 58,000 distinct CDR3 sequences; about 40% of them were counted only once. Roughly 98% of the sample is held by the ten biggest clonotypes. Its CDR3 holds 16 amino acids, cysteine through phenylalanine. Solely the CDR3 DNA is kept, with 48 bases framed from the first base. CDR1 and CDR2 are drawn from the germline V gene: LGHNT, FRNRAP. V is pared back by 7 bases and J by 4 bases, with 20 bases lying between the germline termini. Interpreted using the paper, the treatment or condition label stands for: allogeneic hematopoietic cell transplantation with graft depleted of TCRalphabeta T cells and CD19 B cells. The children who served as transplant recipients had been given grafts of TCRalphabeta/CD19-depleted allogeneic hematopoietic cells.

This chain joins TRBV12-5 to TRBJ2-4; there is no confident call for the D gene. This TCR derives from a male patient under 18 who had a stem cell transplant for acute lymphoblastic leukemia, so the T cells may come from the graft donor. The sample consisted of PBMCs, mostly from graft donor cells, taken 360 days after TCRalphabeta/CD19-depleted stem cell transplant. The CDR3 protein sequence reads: CASDKTEVDGKNIQYF. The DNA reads TGTGCTAGTGATAAAACAGAGGTTGACGGTAAAAACATTCAGTACTTC.